The T cell receptor (beta chain) described here comes from a study of cytomegalovirus exposure and HLA in healthy donors. Study-level points and caveats: Previous analysis showed most TCR beta V segments were productive about 87% or about 30% of the time.

PCR employed 60 Vbeta and 13 Jbeta primers. Assay used: immunoSEQ multiplex PCR; TCRdb lists only in-frame clones, some missing. The sample yields 95,000 to 150,000 clones, less than 85% seen once. This clone was detected only a few times. The target antigen is unknown. The germline V gene has CDR1 MNHNS and CDR2 SASEGT. Trimming left V 3 bases short and J 8 bases short, with 19 bases between. The CDR3 is made up of 15 amino acids. The chain links TRBV6-1 to TRBJ1-2; D call uncertain. The sequenced material came from PBMCs. The TCR originated in a female donor in good health and CMV-seronegative. As DNA, the CDR3 is TGTGCCAGCAGTGAGATCGTTGGACGGGATAGAGGCTACACCTTC. Translated, it gives CASSEIVGRDRGYTF.